This T cell receptor (beta chain) was retrieved from a study of metastatic and nonmetastatic thyroid tumors. The V and J ends lost 0 bases and 5 bases respectively, with 13 bases between them. Germline loops: CDR1 SGHRS, CDR2 YFSETQ. The CDR3 extends over 15 amino acids. This clone was picked up many times. No patient received treatment before thyroid surgery. TCRdb reanalyzed the PCR reads via MiXCR. The profile shows some 39,000 clones, roughly 15% of them singletons. This receptor was obtained from a female donor with papillary thyroid cancer or a benign thyroid nodule (not recorded which). Some clones in this sample may be carry-over from other donors' samples. The chain combines TRBV5-1 with TRBJ2-3, with D perhaps assigned TRBD1 or TRBD2 (5 bases each). The specimen was blood. The CDR3 nucleotides are TGCGCCAGCAGCTTGGCCGGGACGAAGGAAGATACGCAGTATTTT. The encoded protein is CASSLAGTKEDTQYF.